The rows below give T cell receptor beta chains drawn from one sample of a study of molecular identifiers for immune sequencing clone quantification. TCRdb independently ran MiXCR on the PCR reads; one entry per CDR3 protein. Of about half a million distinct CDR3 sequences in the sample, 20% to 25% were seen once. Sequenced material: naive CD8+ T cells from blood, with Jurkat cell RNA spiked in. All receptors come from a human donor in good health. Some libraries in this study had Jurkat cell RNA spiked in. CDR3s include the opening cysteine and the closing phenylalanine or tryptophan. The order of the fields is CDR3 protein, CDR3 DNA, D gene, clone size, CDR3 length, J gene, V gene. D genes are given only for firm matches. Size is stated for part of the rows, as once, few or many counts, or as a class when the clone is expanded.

CDR3 protein: CASSHGQLNTEAFF; CDR3 DNA: TGTGCCAGCAGCCATGGACAGCTGAACACTGAAGCTTTCTTT; D gene: NA; clone size: many; CDR3 length: 14; J gene: TRBJ1-1; V gene: TRBV6-2/TRBV6-3
CDR3 protein: CSARDSPGAFTDTQYF; CDR3 DNA: TGCAGTGCTAGAGATTCCCCAGGAGCCTTCACAGATACGCAGTATTTT; D gene: NA; clone size: many; CDR3 length: 16; J gene: TRBJ2-3; V gene: TRBV20-1
CDR3 protein: CSARGGDVYEQYF; CDR3 DNA: TGCAGTGCTAGAGGTGGGGACGTCTACGAGCAGTACTTC; D gene: NA; clone size: few; CDR3 length: 13; J gene: TRBJ2-7; V gene: TRBV20-1
CDR3 protein: CASSLGVQTQYF; CDR3 DNA: TGTGCCAGCAGCTTGGGGGTGCAGACCCAGTACTTC; D gene: NA; clone size: NA; CDR3 length: 12; J gene: TRBJ2-5; V gene: TRBV5-8
CDR3 protein: CASSYSSGELKYTEAFF; CDR3 DNA: TGTGCCAGCAGTTACTCGTCCGGGGAGTTAAAGTACACTGAAGCTTTCTTT; D gene: NA; clone size: few; CDR3 length: 17; J gene: TRBJ1-1; V gene: TRBV6-5
CDR3 protein: CAWSTGPNTEAFF; CDR3 DNA: TGTGCCTGGAGTACGGGCCCGAACACTGAAGCTTTCTTT; D gene: NA; clone size: few; CDR3 length: 13; J gene: TRBJ1-1; V gene: TRBV30
CDR3 protein: CASRYRGLTEAFF; CDR3 DNA: TGTGCCAGCAGATACAGGGGGCTGACTGAAGCTTTCTTT; D gene: TRBD1; clone size: many; CDR3 length: 13; J gene: TRBJ1-1; V gene: TRBV6-2/TRBV6-3
CDR3 protein: CSVEPGGRSSTEALF; CDR3 DNA: TGCAGCGTTGAACCAGGGGGGCGGTCGAGCACTGAAGCTCTCTTT; D gene: TRBD1; clone size: NA; CDR3 length: 15; J gene: TRBJ1-1; V gene: TRBV29-1
CDR3 protein: CAWKVTDTQYF; CDR3 DNA: TGTGCCTGGAAGGTCACAGATACGCAGTATTTT; D gene: NA; clone size: many; CDR3 length: 11; J gene: TRBJ2-3; V gene: TRBV30
CDR3 protein: CASSGVFGARYEQYF; CDR3 DNA: TGTGCCAGCAGCGGAGTGTTCGGGGCCAGATACGAGCAGTACTTC; D gene: NA; clone size: many; CDR3 length: 15; J gene: TRBJ2-7; V gene: TRBV6-4
CDR3 protein: CASSWDRGEKLFF; CDR3 DNA: TGTGCCAGCAGCTGGGACAGGGGCGAAAAACTGTTTTTT; D gene: TRBD1; clone size: many; CDR3 length: 13; J gene: TRBJ1-4; V gene: TRBV7-8
CDR3 protein: CASSYGTAINEKLFF; CDR3 DNA: TGTGCCAGCAGCTACGGGACAGCAATTAATGAAAAACTGTTTTTT; D gene: TRBD1; clone size: few; CDR3 length: 15; J gene: TRBJ1-4; V gene: TRBV7-6
CDR3 protein: CASSKHVGGMNTEAFF; CDR3 DNA: TGTGCCAGCAGCAAGCACGTAGGAGGCATGAACACTGAAGCTTTCTTT; D gene: NA; clone size: many; CDR3 length: 16; J gene: TRBJ1-1; V gene: TRBV7-9
CDR3 protein: CASSLSGRGTGELFF; CDR3 DNA: TGTGCCAGTAGTCTCAGCGGGAGAGGGACCGGGGAGCTGTTTTTT; D gene: TRBD2; clone size: NA; CDR3 length: 15; J gene: TRBJ2-2; V gene: TRBV19
CDR3 protein: CAWTRDNYEQYF; CDR3 DNA: TGTGCCTGGACCAGGGACAATTACGAGCAGTACTTC; D gene: NA; clone size: many; CDR3 length: 12; J gene: TRBJ2-7; V gene: TRBV30
CDR3 protein: CASSDDRGTDNEQFF; CDR3 DNA: TGTGCCAGCAGTGATGACAGGGGTACGGACAATGAGCAGTTCTTC; D gene: TRBD1; clone size: few; CDR3 length: 15; J gene: TRBJ2-1; V gene: TRBV25-1
CDR3 protein: CASSELLGSADTQYF; CDR3 DNA: TGTGCCAGCAGTGAACTCCTAGGGTCCGCAGATACGCAGTATTTT; D gene: NA; clone size: many; CDR3 length: 15; J gene: TRBJ2-3; V gene: TRBV2